This T cell receptor (beta chain) was captured in a study of identical twins. In TCRdb, the 5' RACE reads were re-called with MiXCR into one record per CDR3 protein. The repertoire holds roughly 200,000 distinct CDR3 sequences, with 15% to 20% as singletons. V gave up 6 bases and J gave up 7 bases, with 19 bases separating them. Germline-derived CDR1 and CDR2 are DFQATT and SNEGSKA (reference sequence). The CDR3 sequence is 14 residues long. This same sample was also part of a study on T cells expressing NK-cell markers.

The source is a young woman in good health. The specimen was CD8+ T cells sorted from blood. The rearrangement joins TRBV20-1 to TRBJ2-1, with D maybe TRBD2 (5 bases). CDR3 DNA sequence: TGCAGTGCCCCCCCGGACTCCCCGCGAAATGAGCAGTTCTTC. It encodes CSAPPDSPRNEQFF.